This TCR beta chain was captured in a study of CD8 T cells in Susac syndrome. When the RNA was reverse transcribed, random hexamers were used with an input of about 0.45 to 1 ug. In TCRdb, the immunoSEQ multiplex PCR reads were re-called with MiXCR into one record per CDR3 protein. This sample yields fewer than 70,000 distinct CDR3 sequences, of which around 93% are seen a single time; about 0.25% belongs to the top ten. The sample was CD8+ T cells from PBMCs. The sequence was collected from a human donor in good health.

The CDR3 spells CASSDGSGGLETQYF. CDR3 sequence (DNA): TGTGCCAGCAGCGACGGTAGCGGGGGGTTGGAGACCCAGTACTTC. This chain uses TRBV9 with TRBJ2-5; 10 bases line up with TRBD2. Germline values: CDR1 SGDLS, CDR2 YYNGEE. The CDR3 covers 15 residues. The ends lost 3 bases at V and 5 bases at J; junction bases unmatched: 7.